This T cell receptor (beta chain) is from a study of T cell responses to AZD1222 COVID-19 vaccine (TCRdb year 2021). Describing the broader study: Because spike-specific TCR depth and breadth did not differ between the two schedules, AZD1222 recipients who got a second dose at roughly 4 weeks were pooled with those who got a second dose at roughly 12 weeks. A total of about 240 trial participants underwent TCR sequencing, of whom about 200 received two doses of AZD1222 and about 25 received two doses of the MenACWY control vaccine. Trial participants were enrolled into age subgroups of 18-55, 56-69 and 70-plus years, which contained about 160, 30 and 59 TCR-sequenced participants, respectively. The investigation overall reported the following: CD4 TCRs associated with the vaccine covered the entire spike protein, and the dominant responses were in regions 160-218 and 743-854. Participants were mostly white British, with more females than males. The authors suggested clonal diversity may have been underestimated. After two AZD1222 doses, spike-specific TCR breadth and depth were significantly higher than at day 0 and than in MenACWY recipients. Because no samples from the day 14 peak response were available, repertoires could be characterized only after the peak T cell response. Reportedly, close to half of the unique spike-specific TCRs recognized epitopes lying outside the regions that are mutated in the B.1.351 and B.1.1.7 variants. In the small 56-69-year group, the increase in depth fell short of significance, most likely because of low power. Conclusions about previously exposed vaccinees were limited because only six AZD1222 recipients were SARS-CoV-2 seropositive at baseline.

Trimming at the junction amounts to 1 base on V and 2 bases on J, and the germline ends lie 11 bases apart. The cysteine opens and the phenylalanine closes a CDR3 of 15 amino acids. Only CDR3 DNA remains: 45 bases, in frame from the first base. From the germline V gene (reference sequence), CDR1 is LNHNV and CDR2 is YYDKDF. The sample holds a few counts of this clone. This clone's antigen is unknown. No per-base quality is available; no much larger clone lies one base away. The CDR3 regions of human TCRbeta chains were subjected to immunosequencing. On the authors' methods: TCRs in the repertoires were matched against a reference library of SARS-CoV-2-specific TCRs that had been generated with the MIRA antigen-specificity platform. Breadth was defined as the fraction of unique TCRs that were SARS-CoV-2-associated. Depth was defined as the fraction of total T cells that were SARS-CoV-2-associated. Using the MIRA data, each spike-specific TCR was mapped to the spike region that the TCR reacts to and placed in a CD4 or CD8 class. Log10-transformed breadth and depth values were compared by one-way ANOVA with Sidak's multiple comparisons tests. The table was pulled from immuneACCESS by TCRdb, which kept in-frame rearrangements only. Such tables lose some clones; where checked, under half of the loss comes from unresolved V genes, and the rest has no known cause. Clone size and V and J calls were adopted from that table, with D and trimming inferred from the DNA. The sample has over 65,000 clones on record, about 78% of them singletons. Roughly 21% of the sample is in the top ten clones.

What the time point label conveys for this sample: baseline before first vaccination. Samples from vaccinated people were obtained from the UK trials COV001 and COV002, which included a single-blind randomized controlled phase 2/3 trial of AZD1222 (ChAdOx1 nCoV-19) in healthy adults. Trial participant PBMC samples were collected at day 0 and day 28 after the second dose for TCRbeta chain sequencing. Sequencing was performed on peripheral blood, taken on day 0 of AZD1222 vaccination. The sequence is built from TRBV15 and TRBJ1-1; there is no confident call for the D gene. The receptor's source is an adult in good health. The CDR3: CATSRGARENTEAFF. The DNA sequence is as follows: TGTGCCACCAGCAGAGGAGCTAGGGAAAACACTGAAGCTTTCTTT.